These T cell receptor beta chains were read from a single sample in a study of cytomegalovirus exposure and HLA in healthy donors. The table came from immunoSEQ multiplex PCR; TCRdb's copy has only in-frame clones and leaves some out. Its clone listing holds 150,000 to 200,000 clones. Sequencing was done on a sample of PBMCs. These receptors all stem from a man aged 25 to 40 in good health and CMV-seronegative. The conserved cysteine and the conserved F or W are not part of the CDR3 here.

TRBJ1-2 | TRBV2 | ASRARQGAVGYT
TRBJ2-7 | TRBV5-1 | ASSRLGGPYEQY
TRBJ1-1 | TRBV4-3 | ASSQGKGRLKTEAF
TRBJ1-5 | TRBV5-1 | ASSLGTGGNQPQH
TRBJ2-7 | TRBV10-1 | ASSERVAYEQY
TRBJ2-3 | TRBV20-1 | SEGREVTQY
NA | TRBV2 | ASSGGDSRSSYEQY
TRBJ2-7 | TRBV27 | ASSPGTRVWSGQWQY
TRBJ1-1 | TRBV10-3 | AISESTGSWTEAF
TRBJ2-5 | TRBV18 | ASSQRAYQETQY
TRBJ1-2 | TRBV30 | AWRKTGSGYT
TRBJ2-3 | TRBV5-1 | ASRGGDGGAHTDTQY
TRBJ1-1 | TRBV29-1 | SVNRGLNTEAF
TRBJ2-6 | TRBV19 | ASSIPGAGANVLT
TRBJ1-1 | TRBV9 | ASSVGQDWNTEAF
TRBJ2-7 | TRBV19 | ASSILSGASYGQY
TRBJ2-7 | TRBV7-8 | ASGLGALLGYEQY
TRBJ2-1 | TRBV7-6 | ASSRDRGTGEQF
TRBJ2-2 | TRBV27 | ASTLGTGGSGELF
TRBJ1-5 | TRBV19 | ASSIPQKPDNSNQPQH
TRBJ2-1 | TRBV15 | ATSREIRQVYNEQF
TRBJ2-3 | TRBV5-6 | ASSLRLAGAADTQY
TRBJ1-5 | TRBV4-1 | ASSQDVNRGLLQPQH
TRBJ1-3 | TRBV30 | AWKYRGNTIY
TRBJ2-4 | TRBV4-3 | ASSQEGGRGAKNIQY
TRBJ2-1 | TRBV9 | ASSARVTSYNEQF
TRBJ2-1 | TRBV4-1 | ASSRKAGIGDEQF
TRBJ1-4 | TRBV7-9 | ASSLVRGVRKNEKLF
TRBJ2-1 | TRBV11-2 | ASSLTGDEQF
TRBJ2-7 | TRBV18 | ASSPDDVLSYEQY
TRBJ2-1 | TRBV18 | ASRPGTGTYNEQF
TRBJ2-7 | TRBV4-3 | ASSQEHVSYEQY
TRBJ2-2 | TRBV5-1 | ASSFQGTNTGELF
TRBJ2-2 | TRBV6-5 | ASSLTGLAVSGELF
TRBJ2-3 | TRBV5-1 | ASSPSGSIADTQY